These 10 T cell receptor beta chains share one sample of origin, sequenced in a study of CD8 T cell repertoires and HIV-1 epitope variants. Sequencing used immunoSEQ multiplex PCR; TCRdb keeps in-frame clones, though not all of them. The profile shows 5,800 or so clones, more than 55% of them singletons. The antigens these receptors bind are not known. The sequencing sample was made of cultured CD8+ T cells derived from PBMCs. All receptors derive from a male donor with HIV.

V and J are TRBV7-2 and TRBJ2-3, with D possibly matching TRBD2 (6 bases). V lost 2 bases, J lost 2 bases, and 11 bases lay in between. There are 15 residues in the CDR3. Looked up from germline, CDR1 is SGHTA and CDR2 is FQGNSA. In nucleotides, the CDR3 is TGTGCCAGCAGCTTATTGGCGGGACCCACAGATACGCAGTATTTT. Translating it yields CASSLLAGPTDTQYF.

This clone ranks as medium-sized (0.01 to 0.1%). In nucleotides, the CDR3 is TGTGCCAGCAGGAACTGGGACTCCTACGAGCAGTACTTC. Translation gives CASRNWDSYEQYF. V usage is TRBV27 and J usage is TRBJ2-7; D unclear. Per the germline V gene, CDR1 is MNHEY and CDR2 is SMNVEV (reference sequence). V shed 6 bases and J shed 0 bases, with 9 bases lying between them. This CDR3 region has 13 residues.

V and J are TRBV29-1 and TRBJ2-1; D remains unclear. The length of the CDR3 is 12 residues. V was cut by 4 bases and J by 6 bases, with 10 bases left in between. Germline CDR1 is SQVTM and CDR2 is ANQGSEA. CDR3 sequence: CSVGIPPNEQFF. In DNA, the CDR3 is TGCAGCGTTGGTATACCCCCCAATGAGCAGTTCTTC.

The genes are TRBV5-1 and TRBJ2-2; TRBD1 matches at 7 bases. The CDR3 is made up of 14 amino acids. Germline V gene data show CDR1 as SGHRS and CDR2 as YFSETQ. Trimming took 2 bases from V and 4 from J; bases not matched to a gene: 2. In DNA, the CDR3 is TGCGCCAGCAGCTTTTCAGGGGGCACCGGGGAGCTGTTTTTT. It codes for CASSFSGGTGELFF. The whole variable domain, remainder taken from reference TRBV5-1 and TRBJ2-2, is KAGVTQTPRYLIKTRGQQVTLSCSPISGHRSVSWYQQTPGQGLQFLFEYFSETQRNKGNFPGRFSGRQFSNSRSEMNVSTLELGDSALYLCASSFSGGTGELFFGEGSRLTVL.

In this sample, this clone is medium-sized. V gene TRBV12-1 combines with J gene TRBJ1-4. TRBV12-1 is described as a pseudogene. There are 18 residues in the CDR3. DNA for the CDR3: TGTGCCAGCAGCTTTGGCGGACCGAACCCAGCAACTAATGAAAAACTGTTTTTT. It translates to CASSFGGPNPATNEKLFF.

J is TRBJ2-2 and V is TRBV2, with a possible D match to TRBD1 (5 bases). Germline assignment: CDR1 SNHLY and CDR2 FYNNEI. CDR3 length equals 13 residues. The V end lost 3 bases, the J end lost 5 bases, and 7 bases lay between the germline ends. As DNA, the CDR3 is TGTGCCAGCAGTGACAGGGCTACCGGGGAGCTGTTTTTT. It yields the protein CASSDRATGELFF.

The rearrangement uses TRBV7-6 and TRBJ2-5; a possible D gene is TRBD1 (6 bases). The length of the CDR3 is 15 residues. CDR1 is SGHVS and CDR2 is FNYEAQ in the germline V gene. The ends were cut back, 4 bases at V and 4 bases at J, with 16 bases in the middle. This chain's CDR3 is CASSSGPGDGETQYF. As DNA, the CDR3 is TGTGCCAGCAGCTCAGGGCCAGGGGATGGAGAGACCCAGTACTTC. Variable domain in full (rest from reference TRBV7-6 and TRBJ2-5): GAGVSQSPRYKVTKRGQDVALRCDPISGHVSLYWYRQALGQGPEFLTYFNYEAQQDKSGLPNDRFSAERPEGSISTLTIQRTEQRDSAMYRCASSSGPGDGETQYFGPGTRLLVL.

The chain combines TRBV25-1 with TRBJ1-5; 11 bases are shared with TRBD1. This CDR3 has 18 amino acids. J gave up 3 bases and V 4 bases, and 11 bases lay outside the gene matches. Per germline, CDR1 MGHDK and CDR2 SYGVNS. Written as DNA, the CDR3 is TGTGCCAGCAGTGGGACGGACAGGGGGCAGATGTTCAATCAGCCCCAGCATTTT. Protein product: CASSGTDRGQMFNQPQHF. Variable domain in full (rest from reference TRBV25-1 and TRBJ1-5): EADIYQTPRYLVIGTGKKITLECSQTMGHDKMYWYQQDPGMELHLIHYSYGVNSTEKGDLSSESTVSRIRTEHFPLTLESARPSHTSQYLCASSGTDRGQMFNQPQHFGDGTRLSIL.

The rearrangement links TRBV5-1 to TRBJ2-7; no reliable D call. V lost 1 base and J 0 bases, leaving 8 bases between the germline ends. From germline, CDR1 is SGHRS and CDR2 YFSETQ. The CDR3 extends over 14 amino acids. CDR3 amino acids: CASSLQLSSYEQYF. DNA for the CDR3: TGCGCCAGCAGCTTGCAACTTAGCTCCTACGAGCAGTACTTC.

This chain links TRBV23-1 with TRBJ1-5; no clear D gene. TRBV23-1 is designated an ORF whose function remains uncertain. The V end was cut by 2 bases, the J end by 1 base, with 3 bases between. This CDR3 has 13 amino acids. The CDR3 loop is CASSQRSNQPQHF. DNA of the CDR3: TGCGCCAGCAGTCAACGGAGCAATCAGCCCCAGCATTTT.